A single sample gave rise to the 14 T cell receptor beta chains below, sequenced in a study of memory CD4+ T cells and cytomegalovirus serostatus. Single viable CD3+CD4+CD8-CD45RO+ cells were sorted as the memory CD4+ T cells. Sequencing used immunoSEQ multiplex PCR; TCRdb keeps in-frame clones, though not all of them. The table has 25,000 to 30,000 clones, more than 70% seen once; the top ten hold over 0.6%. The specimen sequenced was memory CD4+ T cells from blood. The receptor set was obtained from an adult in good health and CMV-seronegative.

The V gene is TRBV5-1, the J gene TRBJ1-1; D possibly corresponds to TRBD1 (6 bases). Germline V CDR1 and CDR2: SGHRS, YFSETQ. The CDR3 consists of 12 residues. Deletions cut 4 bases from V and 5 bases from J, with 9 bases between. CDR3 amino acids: CASSLDRTEAFF. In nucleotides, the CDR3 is TGCGCCAGCAGCCTAGACAGGACTGAAGCTTTCTTT.

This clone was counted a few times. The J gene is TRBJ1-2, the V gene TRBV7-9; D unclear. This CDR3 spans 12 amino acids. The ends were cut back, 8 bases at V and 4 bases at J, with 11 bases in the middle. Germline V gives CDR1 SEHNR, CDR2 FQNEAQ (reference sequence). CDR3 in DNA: TGTGCCAGCGTACCGAGCACCTATGGCTACACCTTC. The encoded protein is CASVPSTYGYTF.

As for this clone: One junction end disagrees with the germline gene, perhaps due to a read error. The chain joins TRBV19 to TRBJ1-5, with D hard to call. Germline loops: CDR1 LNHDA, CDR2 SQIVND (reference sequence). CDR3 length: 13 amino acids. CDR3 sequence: CASSGTSVQAQHF. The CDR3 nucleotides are TGTGCCAGTAGTGGTACATCGGTTCAGGCCCAGCATTTT.

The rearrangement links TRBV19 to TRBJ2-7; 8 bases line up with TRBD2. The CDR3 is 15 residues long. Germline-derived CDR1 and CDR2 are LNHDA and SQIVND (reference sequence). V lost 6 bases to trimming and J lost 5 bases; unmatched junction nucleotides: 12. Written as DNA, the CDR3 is TGTGCCAGTAGCCCCGGGGGGGGGCGCTCGCACGAGCAGTACTTC. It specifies CASSPGGGRSHEQYF.

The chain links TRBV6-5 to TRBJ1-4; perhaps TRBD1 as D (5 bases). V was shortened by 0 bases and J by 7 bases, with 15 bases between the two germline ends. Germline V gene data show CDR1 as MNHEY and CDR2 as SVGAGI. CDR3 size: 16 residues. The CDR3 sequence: CASSYSTAGSGEKLFF. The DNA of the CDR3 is TGTGCCAGCAGTTACTCGACCGCAGGGAGCGGTGAAAAACTGTTTTTT.

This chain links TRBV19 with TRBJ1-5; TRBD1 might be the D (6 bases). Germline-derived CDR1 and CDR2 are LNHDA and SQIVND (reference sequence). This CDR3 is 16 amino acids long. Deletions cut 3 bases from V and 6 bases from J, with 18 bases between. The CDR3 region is CASSMGGGLGSQPQHF. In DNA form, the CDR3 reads TGTGCCAGTAGTATGGGAGGGGGGCTTGGTAGTCAGCCCCAGCATTTT.

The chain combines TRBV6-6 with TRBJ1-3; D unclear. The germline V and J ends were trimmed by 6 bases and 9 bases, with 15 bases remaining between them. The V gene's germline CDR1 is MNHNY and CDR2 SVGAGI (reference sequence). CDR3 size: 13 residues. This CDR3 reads CASRREPGGTIYF. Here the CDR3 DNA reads TGTGCCAGCAGACGGGAACCTGGTGGCACCATATATTTT.

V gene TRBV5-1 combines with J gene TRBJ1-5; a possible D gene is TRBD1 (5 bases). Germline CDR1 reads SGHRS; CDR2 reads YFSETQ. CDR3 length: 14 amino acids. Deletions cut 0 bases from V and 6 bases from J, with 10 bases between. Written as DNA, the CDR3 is TGCGCCAGCAGCTTGGGGCAGGGTACTCAGCCCCAGCATTTT. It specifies CASSLGQGTQPQHF.

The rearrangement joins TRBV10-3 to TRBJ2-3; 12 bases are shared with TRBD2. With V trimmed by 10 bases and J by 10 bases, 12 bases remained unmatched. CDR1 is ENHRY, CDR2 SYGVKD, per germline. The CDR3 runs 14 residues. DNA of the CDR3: TGTGCCACCCGGCCTGCTAGCGGGGGGGCGGCGCAGTATTTT. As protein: CATRPASGGAAQYF.

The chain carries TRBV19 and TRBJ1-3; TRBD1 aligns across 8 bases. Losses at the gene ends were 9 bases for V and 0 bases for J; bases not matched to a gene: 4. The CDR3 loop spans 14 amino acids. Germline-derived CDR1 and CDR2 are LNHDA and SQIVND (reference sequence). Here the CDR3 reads CASQTGGSGNTIYF. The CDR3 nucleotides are TGTGCCAGCCAAACAGGGGGCTCTGGAAACACCATATATTTT.

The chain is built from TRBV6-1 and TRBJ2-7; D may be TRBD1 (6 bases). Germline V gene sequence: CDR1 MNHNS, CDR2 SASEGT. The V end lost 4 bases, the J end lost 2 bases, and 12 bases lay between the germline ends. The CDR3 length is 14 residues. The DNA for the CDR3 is TGTGCCAGCAGTGGTCACAGGGCGGCCTACGAGCAGTACTTC. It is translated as CASSGHRAAYEQYF.

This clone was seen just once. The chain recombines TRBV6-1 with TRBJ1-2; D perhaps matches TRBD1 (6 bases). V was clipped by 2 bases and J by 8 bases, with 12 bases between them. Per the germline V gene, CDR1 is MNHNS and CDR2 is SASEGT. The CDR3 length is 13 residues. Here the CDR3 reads CASSERRDTGYTF. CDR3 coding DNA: TGTGCCAGCAGTGAAAGGCGGGACACCGGCTACACCTTC.

The CDR3 DNA is TGTGCCAGCAGCCCAGGCCCTGCAGGTGAGCAGTTCTTC. It translates to CASSPGPAGEQFF. The genes are TRBV4-2 and TRBJ2-1; D unclear. CDR3 length equals 13 residues. Germline CDR1 is LGHNA and CDR2 is YNFKEQ. Trimming removed 4 bases from V and 9 bases from J, with 13 bases in between.

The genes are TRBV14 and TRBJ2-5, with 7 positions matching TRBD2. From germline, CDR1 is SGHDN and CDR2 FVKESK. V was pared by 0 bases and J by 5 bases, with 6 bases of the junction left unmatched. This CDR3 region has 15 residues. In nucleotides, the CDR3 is TGTGCCAGCAGCCAAGATCGGGCTAGCGGTGAGACCCAGTACTTC. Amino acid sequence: CASSQDRASGETQYF.